These T cell receptor beta chains were read from a single sample in a study of blood T cell repertoires in COVID-19. Some clones are missing from TCRdb's copy, which holds only in-frame ones; the method was immunoSEQ multiplex PCR. This repertoire shows more than 250,000 clones, just over 85% found once; its top ten account for about 10%. The sequenced material came from PBMCs or T cells enriched from blood (not recorded which). These receptors originate from a woman between 18 and 29 years old who had recovered from COVID-19. Each CDR3 is given with its conserved first and last residue. The D gene is left open where the match is weak. The size entry is marked missing in some rows and otherwise reads once, few, many or a size class.

.,.,TRBJ2-7,TRBV9,TGTGCCAGCACAACCTACGAGCAGTACTTC,CASTTYEQYF
TRBD2,once,TRBJ2-3,TRBV9,TGTGCCAGCAGCGTAGCTAGCGGGGGGACCACAGATACGCAGTATTTT,CASSVASGGTTDTQYF
TRBD1,once,TRBJ2-1,TRBV7-2,TGTGCCAGCAGCTTAACCGGGACAGGGATAATGAATGAGCAGTTCTTC,CASSLTGTGIMNEQFF
.,.,TRBJ1-1,TRBV7-9,TGTGCCAGCAGCTTAAACAGGGTCAACACTGAAGCTTTCTTT,CASSLNRVNTEAFF
TRBD1,.,TRBJ1-1,TRBV12-5,TGTGCTAGTGGTTGGCAGGGGGCGCGCACTGAAGCTTTCTTT,CASGWQGARTEAFF
.,once,TRBJ1-1,TRBV30,TGTGCCTGGAGCGACTTGCTGGGGGCTAACACTGAAGCTTTCTTT,CAWSDLLGANTEAFF
.,.,TRBJ1-4,TRBV10-1,TGCGCCAGCAGTGGAGAAGGGGTGGACGAAAAACTGTTTTTT,CASSGEGVDEKLFF
.,.,TRBJ1-2,TRBV30,TGTGCCTGGAGTCCATCAGGCGCAGGAGGCTACACCTTC,CAWSPSGAGGYTF
.,.,TRBJ1-1,TRBV6-2/TRBV6-3,TGTGCCAGCAGTTACGGAGGCAGCAGGAAAGCTTTCTTT,CASSYGGSRKAFF
.,.,TRBJ1-1,TRBV5-7,TGTGCCAGACGACAGGTCGAAGCTTTCTTT,CARRQVEAFF
TRBD1,.,TRBJ1-6,TRBV18,TGTGCCAGCTCACCTACGGGACAGGGTTATTATAATTCACCCCTCCACTTT,CASSPTGQGYYNSPLHF
TRBD1,once,TRBJ1-4,TRBV28,TGTGCCAGCAGTACCGGGACAGGGGGTAATGAAAAACTGTTTTTT,CASSTGTGGNEKLFF
TRBD1,.,TRBJ2-7,TRBV27,TGTGCCAGCAGGGGCGGGACAGGGCGACACGAGCAGTACTTC,CASRGGTGRHEQYF
.,.,TRBJ2-3,TRBV11-2,TGTGCCAGCAGCCCTGGGGGCCAGGGCGCAGATACGCAGTATTTT,CASSPGGQGADTQYF
.,.,TRBJ1-1,TRBV27,TGTGCCAGCAGTTTCTTGAGGGAGGGTGAAGCTTTCTTT,CASSFLREGEAFF
TRBD2,once,TRBJ2-7,TRBV28,TGTGCCAGCAGTTCGGCTAGCGGGAGCTCCTACGAGCAGTACTTC,CASSSASGSSYEQYF
TRBD2,.,TRBJ2-1,TRBV7-9,TGTGCCAGCAGCGATCCCGGGACTAGCGGGGTGAGCTCCTACAATGAGCAGTTCTTC,CASSDPGTSGVSSYNEQFF
TRBD1,.,TRBJ1-1,TRBV29-1,TGCAGCCCTGGGGAGGACAGGGGCACTTTCTTT,CSPGEDRGTFF
.,few,TRBJ2-1,TRBV9,TGTGCCAGCAGCACAACAGGGACAAACGAGCAGTTCTTC,CASSTTGTNEQFF
.,.,TRBJ1-1,TRBV5-4,TGTGCCAGCAGATTTCGGTTAGAGAACACTGAAGCTTTCTTT,CASRFRLENTEAFF
TRBD2,once,TRBJ2-1,TRBV6-2/TRBV6-3,TGTGCCAGCAGTCCCCTAGCGGTCCGAAGCCACAATGAGCAGTTCTTC,CASSPLAVRSHNEQFF
.,.,TRBJ2-2,TRBV7-2,TGTGCCAGCAGCCCAGCAACAGGCACCGGGGAGCTGTTTTTT,CASSPATGTGELFF
.,.,TRBJ2-1,TRBV5-1,TGCGCCAGCAGCTTGCCCGGGACTGCTGCCTACAATGAGCAGTTCTTC,CASSLPGTAAYNEQFF
TRBD1,.,TRBJ1-5,TRBV7-9,TGTGCCAGCAGCTTAGGACAGGGAGTTCAGCCCCAGCATTTT,CASSLGQGVQPQHF
.,once,TRBJ2-4,TRBV4-1,TGCGCCAGCAGCCAAGATCGGTGGACAGCCTCCAAAAACATTCAGTACTTC,CASSQDRWTASKNIQYF
TRBD1,.,TRBJ1-6,TRBV19,TGTGCCAGTAGTCCGACAGGGGGCGGCTATAATTCACCCCTCCACTTT,CASSPTGGGYNSPLHF
TRBD1,.,TRBJ1-5,TRBV10-2,TGCGCCAGCAGCGAGGGACAGGGGATCGGCAATCAGCCCCAGCATTTT,CASSEGQGIGNQPQHF
.,.,TRBJ1-3,TRBV25-1,TGTGCCAGCAGTGGGACGGGAAGCTCTGGAAACACCATATATTTT,CASSGTGSSGNTIYF